These 21 T cell receptor beta chains came from one sample sequenced in a study of blood T cell repertoires in COVID-19. The table came from immunoSEQ multiplex PCR; TCRdb's copy has only in-frame clones and leaves some out. The table lists about 300,000 clones, roughly 83% of them singletons. Sequencing was carried out using peripheral blood. These receptors all stem from a woman between 45 and 65 years old with acute or convalescent COVID-19.

Concerning this clone: Mismatch with germline at one junction end may stem from a read error. The chain combines TRBV2 with TRBJ2-7, with TRBD2 as a possible D gene (6 bases). Germline CDR1 is SNHLY and CDR2 is FYNNEI. The CDR3 contains 18 residues. CDR3 protein: CASSKAFAWRANSYEQYF. The CDR3 coding sequence is TGTGCCAGCAGTAAAGCATTTGCCTGGAGGGCCAACTCCTACGAGCAGTACTTC. The variable domain in full, with the rest retrieved from reference TRBV2 and TRBJ2-7, is EPEVTQTPSHQVTQMGQEVILRCVPISNHLYFYWYRQILGQKVEFLVSFYNNEISEKSEIFDDQFSVERPDGSNFTLKIRSTKLEDSAMYFCASSKAFAWRANSYEQYFGPGTRLTVT.

The chain links TRBV5-6 to TRBJ1-5, with 10 bases identical to TRBD1. The CDR3 covers 15 residues. With 2 bases clipped from V and 5 bases from J, the junction kept 4 bases outside the gene matches. In germline, CDR1 is SGHDT, CDR2 YYEEEE. The CDR3 loop is CASSLDRGPDQPQHF. The CDR3 DNA reads as TGTGCCAGCAGCTTAGACAGGGGGCCGGATCAGCCCCAGCATTTT.

The chain employs TRBV9 and TRBJ1-2; weak D call: TRBD1 (5 bases). The CDR3 runs to 13 residues. Trimming shortened V by 0 bases and J by 8 bases, and 11 bases separated the two germline ends. Germline assignment: CDR1 SGDLS and CDR2 YYNGEE. The CDR3 region is CASSVEGTRGYTF. CDR3 bases: TGTGCCAGCAGCGTAGAAGGGACTCGGGGCTACACCTTC.

The chain has TRBV7-2 and TRBJ1-5, with TRBD1 identical over 8 bases. The germline V gene encodes CDR1 SGHTA and CDR2 FQGNSA. V lost 1 base to trimming and J lost 9 bases; unmatched junction nucleotides: 8. This CDR3 comprises 15 residues. CDR3 sequence reads: CASSLGGQGARPQHF. In DNA, the CDR3 is TGTGCCAGCAGCTTAGGGGGGCAGGGGGCTCGGCCCCAGCATTTT.

The chain employs TRBV15 and TRBJ2-1; 8 bases line up with TRBD2. Germline-derived CDR1 and CDR2 are LNHNV and YYDKDF (reference sequence). The CDR3 contains 18 residues. Losses at the gene ends were 3 bases for V and 7 bases for J; bases not matched to a gene: 17. CDR3 sequence (DNA): TGTGCCACCAGCAGTTTGGAAGCGGGAGTGCTCCTGGGGAATGAGCAGTTCTTC. Translating gives CATSSLEAGVLLGNEQFF.

The rearrangement joins TRBV7-2 to TRBJ1-2, with D unclear. The CDR3 runs to 14 residues. The germline V gene encodes CDR1 SGHTA and CDR2 FQGNSA. The V gene lost 3 bases and the J gene lost 5 bases, with 13 bases spanning the gap. Written as DNA, the CDR3 is TGTGCCAGCAGCTTTAGTAATGCGCGGTATGGCTACACCTTC. Amino acid sequence: CASSFSNARYGYTF.

J is TRBJ2-5 and V is TRBV29-1; a weak D match, TRBD2 (5 bases). Germline V CDR1 and CDR2: SQVTM, ANQGSEA. V was pared by 6 bases and J by 4 bases, with 12 bases between. The CDR3 runs 12 residues. DNA of the CDR3: TGCAGCGTGACCCCGGGGTTAGAGACCCAGTACTTC. It is translated as CSVTPGLETQYF.

This chain uses TRBV5-1 with TRBJ1-3; D ambiguous. The V gene's germline CDR1 is SGHRS and CDR2 YFSETQ. The V end was cut by 0 bases, the J end by 0 bases, with 7 bases between. The CDR3 length is 15 residues. CDR3 region: CASSLASNSGNTIYF. The DNA for the CDR3 is TGCGCCAGCAGCTTGGCTAGCAACTCTGGAAACACCATATATTTT.

This chain uses TRBV28 with TRBJ1-3, with D uncertain. Germline V gives CDR1 MDHEN, CDR2 SYDVKM. This CDR3 region has 18 residues. The V gene lost 8 bases and the J gene lost 4 bases, with 27 bases spanning the gap. The DNA of the CDR3 is TGTGCCAGCCAATCTAACGGGATGACCGGAGGACGGGGAAACACCATATATTTT. Residues: CASQSNGMTGGRGNTIYF.

This sequence joins TRBV5-1 and TRBJ2-1; 11 bases map to TRBD2. V shed 6 bases and J 4 bases; nucleotides not matched to a gene: 3. Germline CDR1 is SGHRS and CDR2 is YFSETQ. This CDR3 region has 14 residues. The CDR3: CASKGTSGYNEQFF. Here the CDR3 DNA reads TGCGCCAGCAAAGGGACTAGCGGATACAATGAGCAGTTCTTC.

V and J are TRBV7-3 and TRBJ2-3, with D perhaps TRBD1 (6 bases). This CDR3 has 14 residues. Germline V gene lookup returns CDR1 SGHTA and CDR2 FQGTGA. V was pared by 3 bases and J by 2 bases, with 9 bases between. CDR3 in amino acids: CASSLGHATDTQYF. Written as DNA, the CDR3 is TGTGCCAGCAGCTTGGGACACGCCACAGATACGCAGTATTTT.

The chain links TRBV4-2 to TRBJ2-7, with 8 bases fitting TRBD1. CDR3 length: 14 amino acids. Trimming removed 4 bases from V and 2 bases from J; junction bases left unmatched: 4. CDR1 and CDR2 from the germline V gene are LGHNA and YNFKEQ. CDR3: CASSPGQAPYEQYF. In nucleotides, the CDR3 is TGTGCCAGCAGCCCGGGACAGGCCCCCTACGAGCAGTACTTC.

This chain uses TRBV27 with TRBJ2-2; perhaps TRBD1 as D (7 bases). Trimming removed 4 bases at V and 6 bases at J, with 9 bases between. The V gene's germline CDR1 is MNHEY and CDR2 SMNVEV (reference sequence). CDR3 length: 13 amino acids. The CDR3 DNA is TGTGCCAGCAGTTGGAGGGGGCCCGGGGAGCTGTTTTTT. Translation: CASSWRGPGELFF.

The rearrangement uses TRBV10-3 and TRBJ1-4; D not resolved. CDR3 length: 16 residues. V was shortened by 2 bases and J by 8 bases, with 18 bases between the two germline ends. In germline, CDR1 is ENHRY, CDR2 SYGVKD. CDR3 nucleotides: TGTGCCATCAGTGAGGCGTCGAGGGATGGAGACGAAAAACTGTTTTTT. Protein sequence: CAISEASRDGDEKLFF.

This sequence joins TRBV9 and TRBJ1-1; perhaps TRBD1 as D (5 bases). Germline values: CDR1 SGDLS, CDR2 YYNGEE. The CDR3 sequence is 14 residues long. Trimming took 1 base from V and 8 from J, leaving 15 bases between them. CDR3 DNA: TGTGCCAGCAGCGTATATCCAGGGTCCGTGGAAGCTTTCTTT. Protein product: CASSVYPGSVEAFF.

The V and J genes are TRBV7-8 and TRBJ2-7, with TRBD1 matching 7 bases. The germline gives CDR1 SGHVS, CDR2 FQNEAQ. The CDR3 contains 13 residues. V dropped 3 bases and J dropped 5; count of bases not matched to a gene: 4. The CDR3 here is CASSLSGGNEQYF. CDR3 DNA: TGTGCCAGCAGCTTGTCAGGGGGTAACGAGCAGTACTTC.

The V and J genes are TRBV5-1 and TRBJ1-2; D is perhaps TRBD1 (6 bases). V lost 0 bases and J 8 bases, leaving 14 bases between the germline ends. Per the germline V gene, CDR1 is SGHRS and CDR2 is YFSETQ. The CDR3 totals 14 residues. The DNA of the CDR3 is TGCGCCAGCAGCTTGGGGGACATGACCTCCGGCTACACCTTC. Residues: CASSLGDMTSGYTF.

This chain connects TRBV5-1 to TRBJ1-3, with TRBD1 as a possible D gene (5 bases). The CDR3 runs to 16 residues. The ends were cut back, 4 bases at V and 0 bases at J, with 14 bases in the middle. Germline values: CDR1 SGHRS, CDR2 YFSETQ. CDR3 DNA: TGCGCCAGCAGCGATCCCCGACAGAACTCTGGAAACACCATATATTTT. Protein product: CASSDPRQNSGNTIYF. Complete variable domain (other parts from reference TRBV5-1 and TRBJ1-3): KAGVTQTPRYLIKTRGQQVTLSCSPISGHRSVSWYQQTPGQGLQFLFEYFSETQRNKGNFPGRFSGRQFSNSRSEMNVSTLELGDSALYLCASSDPRQNSGNTIYFGEGSWLTVV.

The CDR3 nucleotides are TGTGCCAGTAGTATCTCAGGGGTTAATGAGCAGTTCTTC. Residues: CASSISGVNEQFF. The chain combines TRBV19 with TRBJ2-1; the D gene is possibly TRBD1 (6 bases). The length of the CDR3 is 13 residues. CDR1 and CDR2 (germline): LNHDA, SQIVND (reference sequence). V lost 3 bases to trimming and J lost 7 bases, with 10 bases between them.

V and J are TRBV28 and TRBJ1-2, with D possibly matching TRBD1 (5 bases). The CDR3 consists of 13 residues. Germline V lookup: CDR1 MDHEN, CDR2 SYDVKM. The V and J ends lost 3 bases and 5 bases respectively, with 10 bases between them. The CDR3 DNA reads TGTGCCAGCAGTTTGCGGGGGAGGTATGGCTACACCTTC. The encoded protein is CASSLRGRYGYTF.

CDR3 sequence reads: CASREISYEQYF. The CDR3 region has the DNA TGTGCCAGCAGAGAGATCTCCTACGAGCAGTACTTC. This chain joins TRBV2 and TRBJ2-7; D unclear. The CDR3 loop spans 12 amino acids. CDR1 and CDR2 (germline): SNHLY, FYNNEI. Trimming shortened V by 6 bases and J by 0 bases, and 6 bases separated the two germline ends.